The TCR beta chain under discussion was sequenced for a study of patients and donors after allogeneic stem cell transplantation. TCRdb re-derived calls from the RT-PCR reads in MiXCR, one entry per CDR3 protein. The sample has some 31,000 distinct CDR3 sequences, 37% seen once. The sample was blood, either unsorted or a sorted T cell fraction (not recorded which). This clonotype was obtained from a human donor who was either an allogeneic HSCT recipient or a stem cell or donor lymphocyte infusion donor (not recorded which). It is not recorded whose cells these are; they may come from a transplant donor.

The CDR3 loop is CATSDWLYGYTF. CDR3 DNA sequence: TGTGCCACCAGTGATTGGCTCTATGGCTACACCTTC. The chain combines TRBV24-1 with TRBJ1-2, with D uncertain. The CDR3 is 12 residues long. The germline CDR1 and CDR2 sequences are KGHDR and SFDVKD. Trimming pared 2 bases from V and 4 bases from J, leaving 4 bases between.